These 31 T cell receptor beta chains share one sample of origin, sequenced in a study of shared clonotypes between healthy human individuals. The table came from immunoSEQ multiplex PCR; TCRdb's copy has only in-frame clones and leaves some out. This sample has 2 million to 2.5 million clones, with approximately 94% found just once. Sequencing was carried out using naive CD4+ T cells sorted from blood. The sample's subset: CD45RA+ positively selected. These receptors came from a man in his late teens or twenties in good health.

J is TRBJ2-3 and V is TRBV5-1; 9 bases align to TRBD1. Germline-derived CDR1 and CDR2 are SGHRS and YFSETQ. V lost 4 bases, J lost 4 bases, and 4 bases stayed unmatched. This CDR3 is built from 14 residues. CDR3 DNA sequence: TGCGCCAGCAGCAAAGGGACAGGGCCAGATACGCAGTATTTT. Translation: CASSKGTGPDTQYF.

The gene calls are TRBV5-4 and TRBJ2-7, with D possibly TRBD2 on 5 matching bases. Per the germline V gene, CDR1 is SGHNT and CDR2 is YYREEE (reference sequence). The CDR3 loop spans 15 amino acids. The germline V and J ends were trimmed by 4 bases and 1 base, with 15 bases remaining between them. The CDR3 DNA reads as TGTGCCAGCAGCAGAGAGTGGACTGGGTCCTACGAGCAGTACTTC. This encodes CASSREWTGSYEQYF.

V is TRBV29-1 and J is TRBJ2-3; D tentatively fits TRBD1 or TRBD2 (5 bases each). Deletions cut 6 bases from V and 1 base from J, with 11 bases between. The germline V gene encodes CDR1 SQVTM and CDR2 ANQGSEA. This CDR3 region has 13 residues. The CDR3 region has the DNA TGCAGCGTGAAGGGGCGGGGCACAGATACGCAGTATTTT. Translated: CSVKGRGTDTQYF.

This chain joins TRBV7-2 and TRBJ2-2; possible D gene TRBD2, 7 bases. The CDR3 sequence is 16 residues long. Looked up from germline, CDR1 is SGHTA and CDR2 is FQGNSA. Trimming stripped 5 bases from V and 6 bases from J, with 19 bases between. The CDR3 DNA reads TGTGCCAGCAGCCCCTATGGGCGGGGGCAAGCCGGGGAGCTGTTTTTT. It translates to CASSPYGRGQAGELFF.

Notes on this clone: Other DNA sequences of this sample code for an identical CDR3. The chain joins TRBV5-1 to TRBJ2-7; 12 bases are a match to TRBD1. The CDR3 is 14 amino acids. Germline CDR1 SGHRS, CDR2 YFSETQ. The V and J ends lost 3 bases and 5 bases, in that order; junction bases with no gene match: 3. The CDR3 bases are TGCGCCAGCAGCTCGGGACAGGGGGCGGACGAGCAGTACTTC. Amino acid sequence: CASSSGQGADEQYF.

Remarks on this clone: One end of the junction does not line up with germline, which may come from a read error. This chain joins TRBV6-6 and TRBJ1-1; 7 bases are a match to TRBD1. This CDR3 region has 16 residues. Germline V CDR1 and CDR2: MNHNY, SVGAGI (reference sequence). For the CDR3, the DNA is TGTGCCAGCACCGCCGACAGGGCCCAGCTGAAGACTGAAGCTTTCTTT. Encoded protein: CASTADRAQLKTEAFF.

This sequence joins TRBV5-1 and TRBJ2-3; 11 bases agree with TRBD2. Trimming took 4 bases from V and 2 from J; bases not matched to a gene: 9. CDR1 and CDR2 (germline): SGHRS, YFSETQ. The CDR3 has 17 residues. DNA for the CDR3: TGCGCCAGCAGCGCTGCGACTAGCGGGGAGAACACAGATACGCAGTATTTT. Translating gives CASSAATSGENTDTQYF.

This rearrangement joins TRBV30 to TRBJ1-3; D possibly corresponds to TRBD1 (5 bases). The CDR3 totals 15 residues. CDR1 is GTSNPN, CDR2 SVGIG, per germline (reference sequence). Trimming took off 0 bases at V and 2 bases at J, with 11 bases between the two ends. The CDR3 bases are TGTGCCTGGAGTGTGGGGGGTTACCCTGGAAACACCATATATTTT. It yields the protein CAWSVGGYPGNTIYF.

The CDR3 bases are TGTGCCAGCAGTACGCCAGGGACGCAGTACTTC. Translated, it gives CASSTPGTQYF. V and J are TRBV6-5 and TRBJ2-7; either TRBD1 or TRBD2 may fit D (5 bases each). Trimming left V 5 bases short and J 9 bases short, with 11 bases between. The CDR3 is 11 residues long. Germline V lookup: CDR1 MNHEY, CDR2 SVGAGI.

The chain joins TRBV5-3 to TRBJ2-7, with a weak D call TRBD1 (6 bases). TRBV5-3 is an open reading frame whose function is uncertain. Trimming removed 7 bases at V and 3 bases at J, with 20 bases between. The CDR3 spans 15 residues. CDR3 loop: CARGKNRVSGYEQYF. In DNA, the CDR3 is TGTGCCAGAGGGAAGAACAGGGTGTCGGGCTACGAGCAGTACTTC.

This chain uses TRBV10-3 with TRBJ1-2; the match to TRBD1 covers 10 bases. Germline CDR1 is ENHRY and CDR2 is SYGVKD. The V segment lost 4 bases and the J segment 2 bases; nucleotides outside the gene matches: 7. The CDR3 spans 16 residues. As DNA, the CDR3 is TGTGCCATCAGTGCCAGGGGGGACAGGGGAAACTATGGCTACACCTTC. This sequence encodes CAISARGDRGNYGYTF.

In its sample, this clone was seen once. The chain combines TRBV10-2 with TRBJ2-5; possibly TRBD2 for D (5 bases). Trimming took 2 bases from V and 2 from J, leaving 18 bases between them. CDR1 and CDR2 (germline): WSHSY, SAAADI. The CDR3 has 17 amino acids. CDR3 region: CASSERRLRRRQETQYF. The CDR3 DNA reads TGCGCCAGCAGTGAGCGAAGACTCCGGAGGAGACAAGAGACCCAGTACTTC.

The V and J genes are TRBV5-4 and TRBJ2-1, with 8 bases matching TRBD2. CDR3 size: 18 residues. After removal of 0 bases from V and 8 bases from J, the junction contained 16 bases not matched to a gene. Per the germline V gene, CDR1 is SGHNT and CDR2 is YYREEE (reference sequence). This CDR3 reads CASSLDRLAGAFFDEQFF. CDR3 DNA sequence: TGTGCCAGCAGCTTGGATAGGCTAGCGGGCGCTTTTTTCGATGAGCAGTTCTTC.

This clone showed up just once. The chain is built from TRBV6-5 and TRBJ2-7; 7 nucleotides agree with TRBD1. In germline, CDR1 is MNHEY, CDR2 SVGAGI. The CDR3 sequence is 15 residues long. The J segment lost 1 base and the V segment lost 2 bases, leaving 5 bases of the junction unmatched. Here the CDR3 DNA reads TGTGCCAGCAGTTACCAACCGACAGGGTCCTACGAGCAGTACTTC. This sequence encodes CASSYQPTGSYEQYF.

The rearrangement uses TRBV5-4 and TRBJ1-6; the match to TRBD1 covers 7 bases. V dropped 1 base and J dropped 6; count of bases not matched to a gene: 13. The CDR3 is 18 amino acids. Germline V gene lookup returns CDR1 SGHNT and CDR2 YYREEE (reference sequence). The CDR3 nucleotides read TGTGCCAGCAGCTTGCCTAGGGGAGCCGGACAGGTTAATTCACCCCTCCACTTT. Encoded protein: CASSLPRGAGQVNSPLHF.

Worth noting for this clone: Other DNA sequences within the sample encode an identical CDR3. The V call is TRBV5-1, the J call TRBJ2-3, with 8 bases fitting TRBD1. The CDR3 is made up of 13 amino acids. V lost 0 bases, J lost 6 bases, and 0 bases stayed unmatched. Germline CDR1 and CDR2: SGHRS and YFSETQ. The CDR3 sequence is CASSLGQGDTQYF. In DNA, the CDR3 is TGCGCCAGCAGCTTGGGACAGGGGGATACGCAGTATTTT.

The count of this clone is one. The V and J genes are TRBV2 and TRBJ1-2; D unclear. Germline V gene data show CDR1 as SNHLY and CDR2 as FYNNEI. V was pared by 6 bases and J by 2 bases, with 10 bases between. The CDR3 contains 13 residues. As DNA, the CDR3 is TGTGCCAGCAGGACCGACACGAACTATGGCTACACCTTC. Protein product: CASRTDTNYGYTF.

The chain couples TRBV6-5 to TRBJ2-2; no firm D call. The CDR3 is 15 residues long. V lost 7 bases to trimming and J lost 5 bases, with 17 bases between them. The germline gives CDR1 MNHEY, CDR2 SVGAGI. CDR3 in DNA: TGTGCCAGCACCTTATCGAGCGTCTGGACCGGGGAGCTGTTTTTT. This encodes CASTLSSVWTGELFF.

The V gene is TRBV7-2, the J gene TRBJ2-2; 10 bases map to TRBD1. Trimming at V came to 4 bases and at J to 7 bases, leaving 9 bases not matched to a gene. Germline CDR1 and CDR2: SGHTA and FQGNSA. CDR3 length equals 16 residues. CDR3 bases: TGTGCCAGCAGCTCGAAGACAGGGGGCGCGGGCGGGGAGCTGTTTTTT. Translation gives CASSSKTGGAGGELFF.

This rearrangement joins TRBV5-1 to TRBJ2-5; tentative D call: TRBD2 (5 bases). This CDR3 is built from 16 residues. Germline CDR1 and CDR2: SGHRS and YFSETQ. V was clipped by 4 bases and J by 4 bases, with 20 bases between them. The CDR3, as DNA: TGCGCCAGCAGCCCTGACCCGCGGAGGTGGGGAGAGACCCAGTACTTC. It translates to CASSPDPRRWGETQYF.

This chain links TRBV19 with TRBJ1-1; 7 bases agree with TRBD1. The V gene end was trimmed by 5 bases and the J gene end by 5 bases; junction bases not matched to a gene: 11. The CDR3 is made up of 15 amino acids. Germline V gives CDR1 LNHDA, CDR2 SQIVND (reference sequence). The CDR3 region has the DNA TGTGCCAGTAGTTCGCCGTACAGGGGTGGAACTGAAGCTTTCTTT. Translated: CASSSPYRGGTEAFF.

The rearrangement links TRBV4-3 to TRBJ1-3; D not resolved. CDR3 length: 15 residues. Germline V gene data show CDR1 as LGHNA and CDR2 as YSLEER. V lost 0 bases and J lost 0, with 6 bases in between. CDR3 bases: TGCGCCAGCAGCCAAGATGGCCCCTCTGGAAACACCATATATTTT. Translation: CASSQDGPSGNTIYF.

J is TRBJ1-5 and V is TRBV5-1; no firm D call. Germline-derived CDR1 and CDR2 are SGHRS and YFSETQ. V was clipped by 4 bases and J by 1 base, with 15 bases between them. This CDR3 spans 16 amino acids. The CDR3 nucleotides read TGCGCCAGCAGCCGAGAGCCCACCACGAGCAATCAGCCCCAGCATTTT. It translates to CASSREPTTSNQPQHF.

The chain links TRBV2 to TRBJ2-3, with 8 bases lining up with TRBD2. V shed 6 bases and J 5 bases; nucleotides not matched to a gene: 7. Germline CDR1 is SNHLY and CDR2 is FYNNEI. This CDR3 is built from 14 residues. In nucleotides, the CDR3 is TGTGCCAGCAGCTCAGCGGGAGCGGGAGATACGCAGTATTTT. This sequence encodes CASSSAGAGDTQYF. The complete variable domain, with remaining parts taken from reference TRBV2 and TRBJ2-3, reads EPEVTQTPSHQVTQMGQEVILRCVPISNHLYFYWYRQILGQKVEFLVSFYNNEISEKSEIFDDQFSVERPDGSNFTLKIRSTKLEDSAMYFCASSSAGAGDTQYFGPGTRLTVL.

This rearrangement joins TRBV10-3 to TRBJ1-1; D call uncertain. The germline V gene has CDR1 ENHRY and CDR2 SYGVKD. V was trimmed by 6 bases and J by 4 bases, leaving 6 bases between them. The CDR3 runs 11 residues. In DNA, the CDR3 is TGTGCCATCAGGGGGAGCACTGAAGCTTTCTTT. Protein: CAIRGSTEAFF.

This rearrangement joins TRBV9 to TRBJ2-3; D possibly matches TRBD1 or TRBD2 (5 bases each). This CDR3 contains 16 residues. Germline V CDR1 and CDR2: SGDLS, YYNGEE. The germline V and J ends were trimmed by 0 bases and 4 bases, with 15 bases remaining between them. CDR3 amino acids: CASSVGAGSRPDTQYF. The CDR3 bases are TGTGCCAGCAGCGTAGGGGCAGGGAGTCGACCAGATACGCAGTATTTT.

V gene TRBV28 combines with J gene TRBJ1-4; maybe TRBD1 (6 bases). The germline V and J ends were trimmed by 5 bases and 8 bases, with 21 bases remaining between them. Germline V gene lookup returns CDR1 MDHEN and CDR2 SYDVKM. The CDR3 runs to 16 residues. CDR3: CASSPSPRGHGEKLFF. The CDR3 DNA reads as TGTGCCAGCAGTCCTTCCCCGCGGGGGCATGGCGAAAAACTGTTTTTT.

V and J are TRBV11-2 and TRBJ2-3; weak D call: TRBD2 (6 bases). The CDR3 spans 17 residues. The germline V gene has CDR1 SGHAT and CDR2 FQNNGV. The V and J ends lost 4 bases and 1 base respectively, with 18 bases between them. Here the CDR3 DNA reads TGTGCCAGCAGCTCAACCAGGATTGCTAGCGGCACAGATACGCAGTATTTT. Translated, it gives CASSSTRIASGTDTQYF.

The chain employs TRBV10-3 and TRBJ2-2; 10 bases line up with TRBD1. V lost 0 bases to trimming and J lost 6 bases; unmatched junction nucleotides: 4. There are 16 residues in the CDR3. Germline CDR1 ENHRY, CDR2 SYGVKD. The CDR3 coding sequence is TGTGCCATCAGTGAGTCGGGGACAGGGGATCCCGGGGAGCTGTTTTTT. This gives the protein CAISESGTGDPGELFF.

J is TRBJ2-2 and V is TRBV2, with D perhaps matching TRBD1 or TRBD2 (7 bases each). V lost 2 bases and J lost 4, with 11 bases in between. CDR1 SNHLY and CDR2 FYNNEI come from the germline V gene. This CDR3 region has 15 residues. CDR3 sequence (DNA): TGTGCCAGCAGTGAACAGGGGGAGGGCACCGGGGAGCTGTTTTTT. It specifies CASSEQGEGTGELFF.

This chain connects TRBV2 to TRBJ1-1; 8 bases are shared with TRBD1. J was trimmed by 5 bases and V by 6 bases; bases with no gene match: 8. CDR1 and CDR2 (germline): SNHLY, FYNNEI. The CDR3 totals 14 residues. The CDR3 reads CASSFHRGGTEAFF. The CDR3 nucleotides are TGTGCCAGCAGCTTCCACAGGGGGGGGACTGAAGCTTTCTTT.